This is a list of T cell receptor beta chains from one sample in a study of T cell repertoires in cytomegalovirus infection. For these TCRs, the target antigens are not known. TCRdb recomputed calls from the reads with MiXCR, one row per CDR3 protein. The repertoire includes tens of thousands of distinct CDR3 sequences, around 21% of them detected once, and 50% to 65% sits in the top ten. This material consisted of CD8+ T cells from cultured PBMCs, taken from culture after CMV antigen stimulation. These receptors were collected from a human donor in good health (CMV status not recorded). Some clones in this sample may be carry-over from other donors' samples. Both conserved end residues are part of each CDR3. D genes are given only for firm matches. Not every row has a clone size; where given, it reads once, few, many or a size class.

V gene: TRBV12-3/TRBV12-4
D gene: TRBD2
J gene: TRBJ2-7
clone size: few
CDR3 DNA: TGTGCCAGCAGGAGCGGGAGTGGTTACGAGCAGTACTTC
CDR3 protein: CASRSGSGYEQYF

V gene: TRBV5-5
D gene: -
J gene: TRBJ2-7
clone size: -
CDR3 DNA: TGTGCCAGCAGCTTGGTGGGGGTCCCCAGCTACGAGCAGTACTTC
CDR3 protein: CASSLVGVPSYEQYF

V gene: TRBV7-9
D gene: -
J gene: TRBJ1-5
clone size: many
CDR3 DNA: TGTGCCAGCAGCCCCCGGGGGGGCGGCACTCAGCCCCAGCATTTT
CDR3 protein: CASSPRGGGTQPQHF

V gene: TRBV6-6
D gene: -
J gene: TRBJ1-1
clone size: -
CDR3 DNA: TGTGCCAGCAGTTACGGGCAGGGTACTGAAGCTTTCTTT
CDR3 protein: CASSYGQGTEAFF

V gene: TRBV7-9
D gene: -
J gene: TRBJ1-2
clone size: many
CDR3 DNA: TGTGCCAGCAGTCCTGGGGGATTTAACTATGGCTACACCTTC
CDR3 protein: CASSPGGFNYGYTF

V gene: TRBV7-2
D gene: TRBD2
J gene: TRBJ2-3
clone size: few
CDR3 DNA: TGTGCCAGCAGCTGGCCGGGACTAGAGGAAGCAGATACGCAGTATTTT
CDR3 protein: CASSWPGLEEADTQYF

V gene: TRBV11-2
D gene: -
J gene: TRBJ1-1
clone size: few
CDR3 DNA: TGTGCCAGCAGCTTAGACCGCAGGGAAAAGGGCAGGATGAACACTGAAGCTTTCTTT
CDR3 protein: CASSLDRREKGRMNTEAFF

V gene: TRBV7-2
D gene: -
J gene: TRBJ2-7
clone size: many
CDR3 DNA: TGTGCCAGCAGCTCCATCTGGGACACTTACTACGAGCAGTACTTC
CDR3 protein: CASSSIWDTYYEQYF

V gene: TRBV27
D gene: -
J gene: TRBJ2-7
clone size: once
CDR3 DNA: TGTGCCAGCATGGGGGTTGAGCAGTACTTC
CDR3 protein: CASMGVEQYF

V gene: TRBV20-1
D gene: -
J gene: TRBJ2-3
clone size: few
CDR3 DNA: TGCAGTGCTAGAGATAATTACATAAGCACAGATACGCAGTATTTT
CDR3 protein: CSARDNYISTDTQYF

V gene: TRBV7-9
D gene: TRBD2
J gene: TRBJ2-1
clone size: many
CDR3 DNA: TGTGCCAGCAGCCCAGGGACTAGCGGGAGGCTCTACAATGAGCAGTTCTTC
CDR3 protein: CASSPGTSGRLYNEQFF

V gene: TRBV11-3
D gene: -
J gene: TRBJ2-3
clone size: few
CDR3 DNA: TGTGCCAGCAGCCCCCTTTTAGAATACACAGATACGCAGTATTTT
CDR3 protein: CASSPLLEYTDTQYF

V gene: TRBV28
D gene: -
J gene: TRBJ2-5
clone size: -
CDR3 DNA: TGTGCCAGCAGTTTGTGGGGATCGGAGACCCAGTACTTC
CDR3 protein: CASSLWGSETQYF

V gene: TRBV20-1
D gene: -
J gene: TRBJ2-3
clone size: -
CDR3 DNA: TGCAGTGCTAGGGGCAGCTTGGGCACAGATACGCAGTATTTT
CDR3 protein: CSARGSLGTDTQYF

V gene: TRBV2
D gene: -
J gene: TRBJ1-2
clone size: few
CDR3 DNA: TGTGCCAGCAGTGAAGCCCAACGGGACACTCTTGATGGCTACACCTTC
CDR3 protein: CASSEAQRDTLDGYTF

V gene: TRBV7-8
D gene: TRBD1
J gene: TRBJ2-7
clone size: many
CDR3 DNA: TGTGCCAGCAGCTTAGTGTCTCAAGGGACAGGTCTCACCGGGCAGTACTTC
CDR3 protein: CASSLVSQGTGLTGQYF